The 23 T cell receptor beta chains in this list originate from one sample, sequenced in a study of shared clonotypes between healthy human individuals. Measured with immunoSEQ multiplex PCR; TCRdb has only the in-frame clones, and not every one. The data show about 380,000 clones, 90% to 97% seen once. The specimen was memory CD8+ T cells sorted from blood. Documented subset: CD45RO+ cells pooled with CCR7-negative TemRA cells. The source of these receptors is a man aged 30 to 39 in good health.

The rearrangement links TRBV15 to TRBJ2-5; possibly TRBD1 or TRBD2 for D (5 bases each). Trimming stripped 3 bases from V and 2 bases from J, with 13 bases between. This CDR3 spans 15 amino acids. Germline V gives CDR1 LNHNV, CDR2 YYDKDF (reference sequence). Written as DNA, the CDR3 is TGTGCCACCAGCAGGGGACGTACTAATCAAGAGACCCAGTACTTC. This encodes CATSRGRTNQETQYF. Complete variable domain (other parts from reference TRBV15 and TRBJ2-5): DAMVIQNPRYQVTQFGKPVTLSCSQTLNHNVMYWYQQKSSQAPKLLFHYYDKDFNNEADTPDNFQSRRPNTSFCFLDIRSPGLGDTAMYLCATSRGRTNQETQYFGPGTRLLVL.

The J gene is TRBJ2-7, the V gene TRBV5-4; no definite D call. Per the germline V gene, CDR1 is SGHNT and CDR2 is YYREEE (reference sequence). The V end lost 3 bases, the J end lost 7 bases, and 14 bases lay between the germline ends. The CDR3 runs to 13 residues. CDR3 in DNA: TGTGCCAGCAGCTACTCCCGTCTTGATGAGCAGTACTTC. Protein sequence: CASSYSRLDEQYF. Drawing the rest from reference TRBV5-4 and TRBJ2-7, the complete variable domain is ETGVTQSPTHLIKTRGQQVTLRCSSQSGHNTVSWYQQALGQGPQFIFQYYREEENGRGNFPPRFSGLQFPNYSSELNVNALELDDSALYLCASSYSRLDEQYFGPGTRLTVT.

This chain uses TRBV19 with TRBJ2-7; 9 bases line up with TRBD2. Germline assignment: CDR1 LNHDA and CDR2 SQIVND (reference sequence). CDR3 length: 13 amino acids. The V and J ends lost 1 base and 6 bases, in that order; junction bases with no gene match: 1. In nucleotides, the CDR3 is TGTGCCAGTAGTATAGGTAGCGGGAGCGAGCAGTACTTC. Its protein is CASSIGSGSEQYF.

The V call is TRBV18, the J call TRBJ2-3; 12 nucleotides agree with TRBD1. CDR3 size: 18 residues. V trimming: 4 bases; J trimming: 1 base; junction bases outside the gene matches: 9. Germline lookup yields CDR1 KGHSH and CDR2 LQKENI. The CDR3 is CASSQRDRGLRGTDTQYF. CDR3 in DNA: TGTGCCAGCTCACAACGGGACAGGGGGCTTCGAGGCACAGATACGCAGTATTTT.

The chain is built from TRBV12-5 and TRBJ1-2; D possibly corresponds to TRBD1 (6 bases). Germline V gene sequence: CDR1 LGHNT, CDR2 FRNRAP. Trimming removed 4 bases at V and 6 bases at J, with 9 bases between. The CDR3 runs to 12 residues. The CDR3 sequence is CASGSRTDGYTF. The CDR3 DNA follows: TGTGCTAGTGGTTCCCGGACAGATGGCTACACCTTC.

V and J are TRBV5-5 and TRBJ2-1; either TRBD1 or TRBD2 may fit D (5 bases each). The V end lost 2 bases, the J end lost 6 bases, and 18 bases lay between the germline ends. CDR1 and CDR2 (germline): SGHKS, YYEKEE (reference sequence). This CDR3 region has 16 residues. As DNA, the CDR3 is TGTGCCAGCAGCTTATCGACCGACTGGGGACCCAATGAGCAGTTCTTC. It encodes CASSLSTDWGPNEQFF.

This chain links TRBV20-1 with TRBJ2-1, with D unresolved. This CDR3 has 11 residues. Germline CDR1 and CDR2: DFQATT and SNEGSKA (reference sequence). CDR3 in DNA: TGCAGAGCCCACAGATACAATGAGCAGTTCTTC. Amino acid sequence: CRAHRYNEQFF.

The J gene is TRBJ1-1, the V gene TRBV6-1, with TRBD1 matching over 7 bases. Per germline, CDR1 MNHNS and CDR2 SASEGT. The ends lost 3 bases at V and 4 bases at J; junction bases unmatched: 5. The CDR3 runs 14 residues. The CDR3 spells CASSEGQRSTEAFF. CDR3 DNA: TGTGCCAGCAGTGAGGGACAGAGGAGCACTGAAGCTTTCTTT.

The chain uses TRBV5-4 and TRBJ1-2; TRBD1 might be the D (6 bases). The CDR3 runs 13 residues. The V end lost 0 bases, the J end lost 6 bases, and 9 bases lay between the germline ends. The germline CDR1 and CDR2 sequences are SGHNT and YYREEE (reference sequence). The CDR3 is CASSLDRAHGYTF. CDR3 sequence (DNA): TGTGCCAGCAGCTTGGACAGGGCCCATGGCTACACCTTC. Based on the CDR3 plus reference TRBV5-4 and TRBJ1-2, the full variable domain is ETGVTQSPTHLIKTRGQQVTLRCSSQSGHNTVSWYQQALGQGPQFIFQYYREEENGRGNFPPRFSGLQFPNYSSELNVNALELDDSALYLCASSLDRAHGYTFGSGTRLTVV.

In this sample, this clone turned up once. This chain joins TRBV13 and TRBJ2-1, with D possibly TRBD2 on 6 matching bases. Looked up from germline, CDR1 is PRHDT and CDR2 is FYEKMQ (reference sequence). The CDR3 is made up of 14 amino acids. Trimming left V 5 bases short and J 6 bases short, with 14 bases between. The CDR3 bases are TGTGCCAGCAGCGGATGGGACTTCCGCAATGAGCAGTTCTTC. Its translation: CASSGWDFRNEQFF. Together with reference TRBV13 and TRBJ2-1, the CDR3 gives the full variable domain: AAGVIQSPRHLIKEKRETATLKCYPIPRHDTVYWYQQGPGQDPQFLISFYEKMQSDKGSIPDRFSAQQFSDYHSELNMSSLELGDSALYFCASSGWDFRNEQFFGPGTRLTVL.

The chain uses TRBV11-2 and TRBJ2-7, with TRBD2 as a possible D gene (5 bases). The V gene's germline CDR1 is SGHAT and CDR2 FQNNGV. Trimming left V 5 bases short and J 5 bases short, with 22 bases between. The CDR3 totals 16 residues. This CDR3 is CASSRFIGNKEHEQYF. CDR3 DNA sequence: TGTGCCAGCAGCCGGTTCATCGGGAACAAAGAGCACGAGCAGTACTTC.

This sequence joins TRBV5-4 and TRBJ1-1, with D maybe TRBD1 (6 bases). Trimming shortened V by 0 bases and J by 3 bases, and 9 bases separated the two germline ends. This CDR3 is 14 amino acids long. Germline CDR1 SGHNT, CDR2 YYREEE (reference sequence). CDR3 sequence reads: CASSLETGYTEAFF. CDR3 nucleotide sequence: TGTGCCAGCAGCTTGGAGACAGGTTACACTGAAGCTTTCTTT.

The V gene is TRBV29-1, the J gene TRBJ2-5, with D perhaps matching TRBD2 (5 bases). This CDR3 has 11 residues. The V gene's germline CDR1 is SQVTM and CDR2 ANQGSEA. The V and J ends lost 7 bases and 5 bases respectively, with 11 bases between them. The CDR3 loop reads CSAEGVETQYF. CDR3 bases: TGCAGCGCAGAGGGTGTGGAGACCCAGTACTTC.

This chain connects TRBV5-1 to TRBJ2-7, with a tentative D call TRBD2 (5 bases). There are 15 residues in the CDR3. CDR1 and CDR2 (germline): SGHRS, YFSETQ. V dropped 2 bases and J dropped 3 bases, with 15 bases sitting between them. DNA of the CDR3: TGCGCCAGCAGCTTCGGAAGAGGGAGTCGCTACGAGCAGTACTTC. Its protein is CASSFGRGSRYEQYF.

The chain carries TRBV7-2 and TRBJ2-7, with 8 bases matching TRBD2. Germline V CDR1 and CDR2: SGHTA, FQGNSA. This CDR3 spans 15 amino acids. J was trimmed by 2 bases and V by 0 bases; bases with no gene match: 3. CDR3 sequence: CASSLASGITYEQYF. Here the CDR3 DNA reads TGTGCCAGCAGCTTAGCTAGCGGGATCACCTACGAGCAGTACTTC.

This sequence joins TRBV18 and TRBJ1-3; a weak D match, TRBD1 (5 bases). V dropped 2 bases and J dropped 1 base, with 9 bases sitting between them. The CDR3 contains 15 residues. Germline V CDR1 and CDR2: KGHSH, LQKENI. Written as DNA, the CDR3 is TGTGCCAGCTCACCATCGCCAGGGTCTGGAAACACCATATATTTT. The encoded protein is CASSPSPGSGNTIYF.

This clone was seen just once. V usage is TRBV7-9 and J usage is TRBJ2-2; no firm D call. Germline assignment: CDR1 SEHNR and CDR2 FQNEAQ (reference sequence). The germline V and J ends were trimmed by 2 bases and 6 bases, with 13 bases remaining between them. The CDR3 is made up of 15 amino acids. The CDR3 sequence is CASSLTRVGAGELFF. As DNA, the CDR3 is TGTGCCAGCAGCTTAACCAGAGTAGGCGCCGGGGAGCTGTTTTTT. Using reference TRBV7-9 and TRBJ2-2 for the parts outside the CDR3, the full variable domain is DTGVSQNPRHKITKRGQNVTFRCDPISEHNRLYWYRQTLGQGPEFLTYFQNEAQLEKSRLLSDRFSAERPKGSFSTLEIQRTEQGDSAMYLCASSLTRVGAGELFFGEGSRLTVL.

J is TRBJ2-7 and V is TRBV27; D gene ambiguous. This CDR3 spans 13 amino acids. CDR1 is MNHEY and CDR2 is SMNVEV in the germline V gene (reference sequence). Trimming removed 5 bases at V and 4 bases at J, with 12 bases between. The CDR3 spells CASSPNKFYEQYF. In nucleotides, the CDR3 is TGTGCCAGCAGTCCCAATAAATTTTACGAGCAGTACTTC.

The rearrangement uses TRBV28 and TRBJ1-2, with 9 bases aligning to TRBD1. The CDR3 consists of 14 residues. Germline trimming cut 5 bases from V and 6 bases from J; bases unmatched to any gene: 7. Per the germline V gene, CDR1 is MDHEN and CDR2 is SYDVKM. The CDR3: CASSQDRGRDGYTF. The CDR3, as DNA: TGTGCCAGCAGTCAGGACAGGGGAAGGGATGGCTACACCTTC.

The V gene is TRBV9, the J gene TRBJ2-1; TRBD2 matches at 15 bases. Germline CDR1 SGDLS, CDR2 YYNGEE. This CDR3 is 14 amino acids long. J lost 14 bases, V lost 0 bases, and 3 bases had no gene match. The CDR3 region is CASSVGTSGRVKFF. Here the CDR3 DNA reads TGTGCCAGCAGCGTAGGGACTAGCGGGAGGGTAAAGTTCTTC.

This chain uses TRBV21-1 with TRBJ2-5; the D call in the table, TRBD1, was not verified against the DNA. TRBV21-1 is designated a pseudogene. The CDR3 extends over 17 amino acids. CDR3 DNA sequence: TGTGCCAGCAGCAAAGCGACAGGGGAGGTTTACCAAGAGACCCAGTACTTC. It is translated as CASSKATGEVYQETQYF.

This chain connects TRBV30 to TRBJ2-5; 7 bases match TRBD1. Per germline, CDR1 GTSNPN and CDR2 SVGIG (reference sequence). The V segment lost 5 bases and the J segment 2 bases; nucleotides outside the gene matches: 2. CDR3 size: 12 residues. CDR3 nucleotide sequence: TGTGCCTGGGGGACAGTTCAAGAGACCCAGTACTTC. Protein sequence: CAWGTVQETQYF.

V and J are TRBV6-4 and TRBJ1-1, with D tentatively TRBD1 (5 bases). The CDR3 spans 13 residues. From germline, CDR1 is MRHNA and CDR2 SNTAGT. The V and J ends lost 3 bases and 2 bases respectively, with 7 bases between them. The CDR3 loop is CASSEQANTEAFF. Written as DNA, the CDR3 is TGTGCCAGCAGTGAACAGGCCAACACTGAAGCTTTCTTT.